The entry below describes one TCR beta chain. No antigen is known for it. Base qualities are missing; no much larger clone stands one base away. The sample originates from a study of control samples from healthy donors and cancer patients (dated by TCRdb to between 2020 and 2021). Libraries were built with the immunoSEQ multiplex PCR assay. Drawn from immuneACCESS, this table holds only the in-frame rearrangements with V and J called that TCRdb kept. Clones are partly lost; checked studies trace under half to an unresolved V gene and leave the rest unexplained. Here the sample has about 10,000 clones; approximately 91% occur a single time. The ten biggest clones cover roughly 20% of the sample. Inclusive of the bounding cysteine and phenylalanine, the CDR3 is 12 residues long. Only the CDR3 DNA stays, 36 bases, in frame from base 1. A distance of 8 bases separates the germline ends of V and J, which lose 8 bases and 1 base respectively. Taken from the germline V gene, the CDR1 and CDR2 loops are MNHEY and SVGAGI.

This sequence originates from a man aged 55 to 69 with colorectal cancer. The chain is assembled from TRBV6-5 and TRBJ1-1, with an unclear D gene assignment. Sequencing was performed on PBMCs. This receptor carries the CDR3 CASGYRNTEAFF. The DNA reads TGTGCCAGCGGCTACAGGAACACTGAAGCTTTCTTT.